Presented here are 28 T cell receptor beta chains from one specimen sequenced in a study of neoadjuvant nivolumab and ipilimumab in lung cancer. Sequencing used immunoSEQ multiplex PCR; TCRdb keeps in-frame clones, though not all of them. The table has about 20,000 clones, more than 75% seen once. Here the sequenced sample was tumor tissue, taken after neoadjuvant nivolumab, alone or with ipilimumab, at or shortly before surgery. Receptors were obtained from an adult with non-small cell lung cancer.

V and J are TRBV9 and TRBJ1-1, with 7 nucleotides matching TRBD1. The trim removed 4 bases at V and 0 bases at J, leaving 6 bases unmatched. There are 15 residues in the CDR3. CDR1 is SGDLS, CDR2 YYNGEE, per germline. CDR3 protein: CASSTAGQMNTEAFF. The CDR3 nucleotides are TGTGCCAGCAGCACCGCGGGACAGATGAACACTGAAGCTTTCTTT.

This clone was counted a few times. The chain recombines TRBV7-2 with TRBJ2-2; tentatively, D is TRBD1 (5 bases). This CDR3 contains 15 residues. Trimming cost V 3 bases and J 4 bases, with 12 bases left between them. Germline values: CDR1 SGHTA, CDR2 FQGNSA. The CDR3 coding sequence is TGTGCCAGCAGCTTCTTAGTCAGGGCCACCGGGGAGCTGTTTTTT. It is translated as CASSFLVRATGELFF.

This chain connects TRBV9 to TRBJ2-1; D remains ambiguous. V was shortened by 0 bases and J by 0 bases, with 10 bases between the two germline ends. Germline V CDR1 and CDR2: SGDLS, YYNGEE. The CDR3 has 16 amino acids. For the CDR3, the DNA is TGTGCCAGCAGCGTAGTTTCGTCATCCTCCTACAATGAGCAGTTCTTC. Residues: CASSVVSSSSYNEQFF.

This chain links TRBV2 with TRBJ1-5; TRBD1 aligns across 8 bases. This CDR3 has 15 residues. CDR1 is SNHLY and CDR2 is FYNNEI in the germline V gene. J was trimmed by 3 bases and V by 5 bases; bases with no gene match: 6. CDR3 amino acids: CASSRRTGNNQPQHF. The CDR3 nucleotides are TGTGCCAGCAGTAGGAGGACAGGGAACAATCAGCCCCAGCATTTT.

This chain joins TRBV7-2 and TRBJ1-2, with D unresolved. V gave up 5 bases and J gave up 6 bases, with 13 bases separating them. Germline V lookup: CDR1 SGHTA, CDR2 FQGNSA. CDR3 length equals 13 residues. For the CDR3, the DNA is TGTGCCAGCAGCCCACGGGAAGCCCATGGCTACACCTTC. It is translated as CASSPREAHGYTF.

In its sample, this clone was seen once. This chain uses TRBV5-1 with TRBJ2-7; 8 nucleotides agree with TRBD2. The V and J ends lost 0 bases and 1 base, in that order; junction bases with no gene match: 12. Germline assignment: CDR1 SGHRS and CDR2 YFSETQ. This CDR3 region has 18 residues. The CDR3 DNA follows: TGCGCCAGCAGCTTGGCCGCTACAGGACTAGCCGGTTCCTACGAGCAGTACTTC. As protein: CASSLAATGLAGSYEQYF.

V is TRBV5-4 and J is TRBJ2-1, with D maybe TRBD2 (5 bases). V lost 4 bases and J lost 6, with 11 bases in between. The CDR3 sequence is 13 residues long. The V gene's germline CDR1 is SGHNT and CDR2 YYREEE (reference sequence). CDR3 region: CASSLTMGNEQFF. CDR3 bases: TGTGCCAGCAGCCTGACTATGGGCAATGAGCAGTTCTTC.

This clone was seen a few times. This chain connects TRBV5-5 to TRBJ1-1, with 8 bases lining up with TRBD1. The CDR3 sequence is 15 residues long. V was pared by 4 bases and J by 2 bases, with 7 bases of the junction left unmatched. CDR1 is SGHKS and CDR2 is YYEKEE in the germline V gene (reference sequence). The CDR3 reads CASSDGQGVNTEAFF. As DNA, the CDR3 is TGTGCCAGCAGCGACGGACAGGGAGTTAACACTGAAGCTTTCTTT.

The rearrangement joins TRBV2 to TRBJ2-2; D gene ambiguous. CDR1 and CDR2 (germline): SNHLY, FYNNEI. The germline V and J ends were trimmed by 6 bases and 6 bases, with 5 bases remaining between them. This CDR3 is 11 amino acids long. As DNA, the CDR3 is TGTGCCAGCAGGGAATCCGGGGAGCTGTTTTTT. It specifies CASRESGELFF.

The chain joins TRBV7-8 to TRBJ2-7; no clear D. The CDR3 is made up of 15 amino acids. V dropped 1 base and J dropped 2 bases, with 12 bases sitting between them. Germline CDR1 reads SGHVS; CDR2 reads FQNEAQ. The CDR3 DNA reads TGTGCCAGCAGCTTAGGGGCAGCGATCACCTACGAGCAGTACTTC. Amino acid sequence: CASSLGAAITYEQYF.

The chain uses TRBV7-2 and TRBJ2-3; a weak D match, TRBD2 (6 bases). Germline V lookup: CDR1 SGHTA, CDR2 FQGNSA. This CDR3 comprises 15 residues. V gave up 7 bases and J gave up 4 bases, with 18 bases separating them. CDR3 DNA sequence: TGTGCCAGCACCCGAAGGGGCGGGACCGCAGATACGCAGTATTTT. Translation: CASTRRGGTADTQYF.

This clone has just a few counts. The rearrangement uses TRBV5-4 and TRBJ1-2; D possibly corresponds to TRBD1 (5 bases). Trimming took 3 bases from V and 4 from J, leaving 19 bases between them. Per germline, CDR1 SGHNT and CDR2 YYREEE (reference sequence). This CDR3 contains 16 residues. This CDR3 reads CASSSYRVGTPYGYTF. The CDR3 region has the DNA TGTGCCAGCAGCTCCTATCGGGTCGGGACGCCCTATGGCTACACCTTC.

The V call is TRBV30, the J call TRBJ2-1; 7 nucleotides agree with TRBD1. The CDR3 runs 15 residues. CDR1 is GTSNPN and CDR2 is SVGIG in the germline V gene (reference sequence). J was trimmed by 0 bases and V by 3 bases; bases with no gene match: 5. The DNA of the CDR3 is TGTGCCTGGAGACTCAGGGGGAGCTCCTACAATGAGCAGTTCTTC. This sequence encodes CAWRLRGSSYNEQFF.

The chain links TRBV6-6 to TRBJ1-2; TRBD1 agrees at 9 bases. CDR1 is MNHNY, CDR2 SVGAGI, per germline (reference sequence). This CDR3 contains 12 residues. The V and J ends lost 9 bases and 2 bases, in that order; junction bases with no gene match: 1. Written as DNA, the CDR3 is TGTGCCAGTGGACAGGGGAACTATGGCTACACCTTC. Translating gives CASGQGNYGYTF.

The chain's CDR3 is CASRLAGGGTGELFF. CDR3 sequence (DNA): TGTGCCAGCAGACTAGCGGGAGGGGGCACCGGGGAGCTGTTTTTT. The chain has TRBV6-1 and TRBJ2-2; 13 bases fit TRBD2. There are 15 residues in the CDR3. Unmatched junction bases numbered 2, after V lost 6 bases and J lost 4 bases. CDR1 and CDR2 (germline): MNHNS, SASEGT.

DNA for the CDR3: TGTGCCAGTAGTCGGCTAGCGGCGGGCACCGGGGAGCTGTTTTTT. Its translation: CASSRLAAGTGELFF. V gene TRBV19 combines with J gene TRBJ2-2; TRBD2 agrees at 7 bases. The CDR3 loop spans 15 amino acids. Per germline, CDR1 LNHDA and CDR2 SQIVND (reference sequence). The V and J ends lost 5 bases and 4 bases, in that order; junction bases with no gene match: 7.

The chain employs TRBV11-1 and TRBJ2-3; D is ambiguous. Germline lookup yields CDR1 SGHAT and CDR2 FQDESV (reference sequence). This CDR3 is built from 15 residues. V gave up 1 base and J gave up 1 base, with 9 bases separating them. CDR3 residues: CASSLEGRRTDTQYF. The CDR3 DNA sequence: TGTGCCAGCAGCTTAGAAGGCCGACGCACAGATACGCAGTATTTT. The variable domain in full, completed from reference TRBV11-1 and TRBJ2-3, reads EAEVAQSPRYKITEKSQAVAFWCDPISGHATLYWYRQILGQGPELLVQFQDESVVDDSQLPKDRFSAERLKGVDSTLKIQPAELGDSAMYLCASSLEGRRTDTQYFGPGTRLTVL.

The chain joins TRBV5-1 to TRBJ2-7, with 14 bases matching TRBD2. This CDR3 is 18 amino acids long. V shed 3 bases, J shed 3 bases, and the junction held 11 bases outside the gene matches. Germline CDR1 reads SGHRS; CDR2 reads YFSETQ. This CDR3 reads CASSWGLAGVFPGYEQYF. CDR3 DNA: TGCGCCAGCAGCTGGGGACTAGCGGGAGTTTTCCCGGGCTACGAGCAGTACTTC.

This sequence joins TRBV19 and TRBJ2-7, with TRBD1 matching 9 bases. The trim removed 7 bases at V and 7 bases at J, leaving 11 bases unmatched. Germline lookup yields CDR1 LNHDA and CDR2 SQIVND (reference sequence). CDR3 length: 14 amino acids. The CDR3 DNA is TGTGCCAGTACCATCCCCGGGACAGGGCCAGAGCAGTACTTC. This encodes CASTIPGTGPEQYF.

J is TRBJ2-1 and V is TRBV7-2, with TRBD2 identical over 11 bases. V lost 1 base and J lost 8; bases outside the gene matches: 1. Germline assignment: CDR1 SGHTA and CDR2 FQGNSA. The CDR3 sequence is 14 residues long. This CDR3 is CASSLVLAGDEQFF. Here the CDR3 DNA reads TGTGCCAGCAGCTTAGTACTAGCGGGAGATGAGCAGTTCTTC. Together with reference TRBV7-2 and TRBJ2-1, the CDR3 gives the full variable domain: GAGVSQSPSNKVTEKGKDVELRCDPISGHTALYWYRQSLGQGLEFLIYFQGNSAPDKSGLPSDRFSAERTGGSVSTLTIQRTQQEDSAVYLCASSLVLAGDEQFFGPGTRLTVL.

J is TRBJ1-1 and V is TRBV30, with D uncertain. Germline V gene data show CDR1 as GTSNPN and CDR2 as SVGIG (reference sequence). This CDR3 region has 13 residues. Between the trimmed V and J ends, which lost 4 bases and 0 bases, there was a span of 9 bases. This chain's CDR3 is CAWKQNMNTEAFF. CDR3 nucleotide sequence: TGTGCCTGGAAACAGAACATGAACACTGAAGCTTTCTTT.

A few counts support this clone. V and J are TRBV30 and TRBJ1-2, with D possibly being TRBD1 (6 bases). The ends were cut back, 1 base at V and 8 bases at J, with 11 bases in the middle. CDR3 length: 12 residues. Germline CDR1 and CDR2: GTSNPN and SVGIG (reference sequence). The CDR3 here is CAWSAQGIGYTF. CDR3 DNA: TGTGCCTGGAGTGCACAGGGAATCGGCTACACCTTC.

CDR3 region: CASSFQGPFMNTEAFF. The CDR3, as DNA: TGCGCCAGCAGCTTCCAGGGGCCGTTCATGAACACTGAAGCTTTCTTT. This chain joins TRBV5-1 and TRBJ1-1, with a tentative D call TRBD1 (6 bases). The CDR3 length is 16 residues. CDR1 is SGHRS and CDR2 is YFSETQ in the germline V gene. The V end lost 2 bases, the J end lost 0 bases, and 14 bases lay between the germline ends.

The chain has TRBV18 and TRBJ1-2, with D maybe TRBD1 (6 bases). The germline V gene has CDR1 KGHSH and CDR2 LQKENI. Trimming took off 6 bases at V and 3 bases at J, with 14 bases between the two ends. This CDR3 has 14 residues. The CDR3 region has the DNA TGTGCCAGCTCGTTTTTACAGGGATACTATGGCTACACCTTC. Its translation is CASSFLQGYYGYTF.

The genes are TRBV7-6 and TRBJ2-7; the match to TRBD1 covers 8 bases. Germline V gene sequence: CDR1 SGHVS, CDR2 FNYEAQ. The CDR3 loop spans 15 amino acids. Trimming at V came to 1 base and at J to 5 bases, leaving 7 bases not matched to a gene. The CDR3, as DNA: TGTGCCAGCAGCTTAGAAGACAGGGGAAAGGACGAGCAGTACTTC. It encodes CASSLEDRGKDEQYF.

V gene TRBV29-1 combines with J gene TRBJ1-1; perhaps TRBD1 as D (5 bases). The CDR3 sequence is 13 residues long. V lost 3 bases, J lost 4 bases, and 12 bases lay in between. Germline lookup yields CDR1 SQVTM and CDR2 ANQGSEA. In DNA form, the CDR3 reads TGCAGCGTTGAGGGGCATAGGGGCACTGAAGCTTTCTTT. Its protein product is CSVEGHRGTEAFF.

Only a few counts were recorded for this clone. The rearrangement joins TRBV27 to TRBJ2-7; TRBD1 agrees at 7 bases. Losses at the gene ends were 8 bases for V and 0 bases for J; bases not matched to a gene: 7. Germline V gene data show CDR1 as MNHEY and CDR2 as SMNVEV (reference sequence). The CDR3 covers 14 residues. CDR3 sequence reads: CASGPDRSSYEQYF. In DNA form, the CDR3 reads TGTGCCAGCGGCCCGGACAGGAGCTCCTACGAGCAGTACTTC.

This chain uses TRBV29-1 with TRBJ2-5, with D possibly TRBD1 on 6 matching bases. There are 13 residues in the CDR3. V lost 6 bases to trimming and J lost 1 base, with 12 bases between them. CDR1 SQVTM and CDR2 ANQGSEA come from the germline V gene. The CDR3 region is CSVRDTGQETQYF. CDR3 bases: TGCAGCGTACGGGACACCGGCCAAGAGACCCAGTACTTC.